This entry is about one T cell receptor (beta chain). This sample stems from a study of control samples from healthy donors and cancer patients. CDR3 length: 15 amino acids. V lost 1 base and J 9 bases, leaving 19 bases between the germline ends. Germline assignment: CDR1 MDHEN and CDR2 SYDVKM. Measured with immunoSEQ multiplex PCR; TCRdb has only the in-frame clones, and not every one. The sample gives approximately 230,000 clones, roughly 82% of which show up once; about an eighth is in the top ten. This chain links TRBV28 with TRBJ2-7; D not resolved. The sequencing sample was made of PBMCs. The TCR originated in a woman aged 55 to 70 with lung cancer. CDR3 nucleotides: TGTGCCAGCAGTTTATTTGGGCCCTACGAGCAACGGCAGTACTTC. It codes for CASSLFGPYEQRQYF. The full variable domain, completed using reference TRBV28 and TRBJ2-7, is DVKVTQSSRYLVKRTGEKVFLECVQDMDHENMFWYRQDPGLGLRLIYFSYDVKMKEKGDIPEGYSVSREKKERFSLILESASTNQTSMYLCASSLFGPYEQRQYFGPGTRLTVT.